The present entry profiles one T cell receptor beta chain with its context. This clonotype was picked up a small number of times. Its recognized antigen is unknown. Per-nucleotide qualities are absent, and no much larger clonotype sits a single base away. TCRdb shows the sequencer as Illumina HiSeq 2500. Quantitative 5'-RACE with molecular barcodes was used to prepare TCR beta libraries. Processing in the source paper ran as follows. Disease-linked TCR variants were identified with a new computational method built on a probabilistic model of VDJ rearrangement. Starting from the raw public reads, TCRdb applied fastp trimming at Q25, assembled clones with MiXCR and retained in-frame beta chains. Each CDR3 protein appears once, grouped with its most common genes and DNA. These V and J calls originate from TCRdb's pipeline instead of the authors' own analysis. The sample table contains hundreds of thousands of distinct CDR3 sequences; only one count was recorded for around 26% of them. Approximately 1% of the sample rests with the top ten.

The data were obtained in a study of CD8 T cells in ankylosing spondylitis (dated by TCRdb to the late 2010s). Some background on the complete study: T cell receptor beta repertoires were profiled in healthy donors and ankylosing spondylitis patients so that disease-linked TCR variants could be found. The full study cohort was made up of 20 to 25 ankylosing spondylitis patients and 108 healthy donors. Peripheral blood samples were taken, and synovial fluid was additionally collected from ankylosing spondylitis patients. What the study reported, not specific to this receptor: A TCR beta motif of about eight highly homologous amino acid variants appeared characteristic of blood from ankylosing spondylitis patients. Some motif variants had previously been reported in the synovial fluid and blood of reactive arthritis patients, which suggests shared mechanisms of disease initiation. According to the report, matched synovial fluid samples from ankylosing spondylitis patients were significantly enriched for the disease-linked clones. The disease-linked clones had a CD8+ phenotype and were found at relatively low frequencies in peripheral blood.

For CDR1 and CDR2, the germline V gene lists SGHRS and YFSETQ. Between the V and J ends, shortened by 2 bases and 7 bases respectively, the junction contains 6 bases. The CDR3, from cysteine to phenylalanine, totals 12 residues. The read is trimmed to its CDR3 DNA, 36 bases read in frame from base 1. The sequence joins TRBV5-1 to TRBJ1-4, with the D gene not clear enough to name. The TCR was taken from a male donor with ankylosing spondylitis. The sample taken for sequencing was blood, either unsorted or a sorted T cell fraction (not recorded which). The nucleotide sequence reads TGCGCCAGCAGCTTCGGTGGTGAAAAACTGTTTTTT. The resulting protein is CASSFGGEKLFF.